The TCR beta chain described here comes from a study of T cells in tuberculosis. Study-wide points: Active tuberculosis TCR-alpha repertoires lay closer to GMM-specific TCRs than IGRA-negative controls, suggesting clonal expansion.

The junction had 4 bases not matched to a gene; V was cut back by 7 bases and J by 2 bases. The CDR3 totals 14 residues. Germline V gene lookup returns CDR1 ENHRY and CDR2 SYGVKD. The assay was immunoSEQ multiplex PCR, and TCRdb's table has in-frame clones only and misses some. This sample has 25,000 to 30,000 clones; 85% to 95% occur once, and the top ten carry 4.9%. For this clone: What it binds is not known.

Adolescents were screened for latent TB by skin test and IGRA. The V gene is TRBV10-3, the J gene TRBJ2-3, with 9 bases lining up with TRBD2. The clonotype was recovered from a donor aged 5-35 years with latent tuberculosis or without tuberculosis infection. Material: PBMCs. CDR3 amino acids: CAIKLAGATDTQYF. CDR3 nucleotide sequence: TGTGCCATCAAATTAGCGGGGGCCACAGATACGCAGTATTTT.